This T cell receptor (beta chain) was recorded in a study of response to subunit inactivated influenza vaccine (dated by TCRdb to between 2017 and 2018). General notes on the study: Deep quantitative T cell receptor repertoire profiling was used in the study to track responses to a trivalent subunit inactivated influenza vaccine. What the research found in general, with its limitations: It was suggested by the authors that each seasonal influenza vaccination may recruit only a limited number of new T cells.

The sample's time point label, in plain terms: approximately 40 days after influenza vaccine administration. This clonotype showed up just a few times. Its antigen is unknown. No much larger clone is present one base from it, and per-base qualities are unavailable. Libraries were made using RT-PCR. The data were produced on an Illumina HiSeq 2500. TCRdb reran the public reads through fastp at Q25 and MiXCR, keeping productive beta chains. Each entry merges the rows of one CDR3 protein and shows their most common DNA and genes. The table for this sample lists 450,000 to 500,000 distinct CDR3 sequences; 9.5% to 13% of them were counted only once. About 12% of the sample goes to the ten largest clones. Source: PBMCs from blood, taken 35 to 45 days after vaccination. The clonotype originates from a man in his fifties or sixties who received an inactivated influenza vaccine. Donor details come from another sample of the same person, matched by shared clones.

In nucleotides, the sequence is TGTGCCAGCAGTTTCCGCGGGGGCTGGGCGAACACCGGGGAGCTGTTTTTT. Translation gives CASSFRGGWANTGELFF. In this chain, TRBV27 is recombined with TRBJ2-2; the D gene is perhaps TRBD2, on 7 matching bases. CDR3 length: 17 amino acids, cysteine to phenylalanine. The read is trimmed to its CDR3 DNA, 51 bases read in frame from base 1. V is reduced by 3 bases and J by 0 bases, leaving a spacing of 14 bases between them. The germline V gene (reference sequence) supplies CDR1 MNHEY and CDR2 SMNVEV.